This note documents a single TCR beta chain sequence. Per the germline V gene, CDR1 is MNHEY and CDR2 is SVGEGT. V lost 4 bases and J 3 bases, leaving 12 bases between the germline ends. CDR3 length: 14 residues. These data come from a study of blood T cell repertoires in COVID-19. About the study: Acute-phase and convalescent COVID-19 samples originated in the United States, Italy and Spain. From T cells, B-cell-depleted T cells, or PBMCs came the material, which was cDNA or gDNA.

Source study methods: By means of reference gene primer amplification, nucleated cell counts were estimated. The protocol was immunoSEQ multiplex PCR, while the TCRdb copy is restricted to in-frame clones and leaves out a portion. V and J calls and clone size follow that table, whereas D and trimming were derived from the DNA. The data show 270,000 or so clones, with over 70% seen just once and around 9.2% held by the top ten. This sequence was found in a human donor in a cohort sampled during active COVID-19. This chain uses TRBV6-2 or TRBV6-3 with TRBJ1-2, with TRBD1 as a possible D gene (5 bases). The sequencing sample was made of peripheral blood. The CDR3 reads CASSWTPFDYGYTF. CDR3 in DNA: TGTGCCAGCAGTTGGACACCTTTCGACTATGGCTACACCTTC.